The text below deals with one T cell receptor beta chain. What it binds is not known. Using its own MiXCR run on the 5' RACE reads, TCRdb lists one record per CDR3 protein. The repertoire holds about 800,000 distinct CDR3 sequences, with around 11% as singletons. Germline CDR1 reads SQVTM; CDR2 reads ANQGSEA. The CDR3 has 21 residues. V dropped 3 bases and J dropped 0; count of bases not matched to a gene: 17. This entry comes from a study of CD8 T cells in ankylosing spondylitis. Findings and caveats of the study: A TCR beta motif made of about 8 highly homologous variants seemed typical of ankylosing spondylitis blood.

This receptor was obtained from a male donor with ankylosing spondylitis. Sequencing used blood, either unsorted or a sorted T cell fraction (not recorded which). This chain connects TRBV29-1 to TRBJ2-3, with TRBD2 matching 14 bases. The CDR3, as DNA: TGCAGCGTTGACCAAAAGCAGACCGGGACTAGCGGGAGTTATAGCACAGATACGCAGTATTTT. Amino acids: CSVDQKQTGTSGSYSTDTQYF.